Reported below is one TCR beta chain. The data were taken from a study of blood T cell repertoires in COVID-19. On the study more broadly: Spain, Italy and the United States supplied samples that represented acute and convalescent COVID-19. PBMCs, B-cell-depleted T cells, or T cells provided the cDNA or gDNA that made up the material.

As originally analysed: Amplifying reference gene primers gave estimates of nucleated cell counts. Sequencing was performed with immunoSEQ multiplex PCR; in TCRdb, only in-frame clones are kept and a portion is missing. The V and J calls and clone size were taken over from that table, and D and trimming were inferred from the DNA. This repertoire shows 250,000 to 350,000 clones, about 87% found once; its top ten account for approximately 8.1%. CDR1 and CDR2 (germline): LNHDA, SQIVND (reference sequence). V dropped 6 bases and J dropped 1 base, with 15 bases sitting between them. The CDR3 has 15 residues.

The sequence derives from a woman between 45 and 65 years old who had recovered from COVID-19. Sample: peripheral blood. V and J are TRBV19 and TRBJ1-1; D gene ambiguous. CDR3 DNA: TGTGCCAGTAGCAACCGGGAAACCGCGAACACTGAAGCTTTCTTT. This sequence encodes CASSNRETANTEAFF.